The 15 T cell receptor beta chains listed next were all sequenced from one sample in a study of cytomegalovirus exposure and HLA in healthy donors. The PCR ran on 60 Vbeta and 13 Jbeta primers. Clones were sequenced by immunoSEQ multiplex PCR, and TCRdb holds only the in-frame ones, with some missing. The sample includes roughly 140,000 clones, 75% to 80% seen only once; the top ten take about 0.62%. The specimen was PBMCs. The receptors were sampled from a male donor in good health and CMV-seronegative.

The rearrangement joins TRBV6-5 to TRBJ2-1; D is perhaps TRBD2 (6 bases). This CDR3 has 14 residues. V was shortened by 8 bases and J by 5 bases, with 16 bases between the two germline ends. CDR1 MNHEY and CDR2 SVGAGI come from the germline V gene. The CDR3 reads CASRKTGGNNEQFF. The CDR3 bases are TGTGCCAGCCGAAAAACCGGAGGGAACAATGAGCAGTTCTTC.

This clone was counted once. The CDR3 DNA follows: TGCGCCAGCAGCCAAGGGGGACTAGCGAACATTCAGTACTTC. This codes for CASSQGGLANIQYF. V usage is TRBV4-3 and J usage is TRBJ2-4; 10 bases match TRBD2. This CDR3 comprises 14 residues. Germline lookup yields CDR1 LGHNA and CDR2 YSLEER. The trim removed 1 base at V and 7 bases at J, leaving 1 base unmatched.

The chain carries TRBV7-8 and TRBJ2-7, with TRBD1 matching over 7 bases. V gave up 5 bases and J gave up 0 bases; unmatched junction bases: 4. The CDR3 has 14 residues. Germline lookup yields CDR1 SGHVS and CDR2 FQNEAQ. CDR3 region: CASSRQGNSYEQYF. The CDR3 region has the DNA TGTGCCAGCAGCCGACAGGGAAACTCCTACGAGCAGTACTTC.

The chain is built from TRBV11-3 and TRBJ2-7; the match to TRBD2 covers 14 bases. The CDR3 sequence is 17 residues long. The V segment lost 5 bases and the J segment 2 bases; nucleotides outside the gene matches: 8. Germline-derived CDR1 and CDR2 are SGHNT and YENEEA. CDR3 sequence (DNA): TGTGCCAGCAGCCCAATCGGGACTAGCGGGGGCCCCTACGAGCAGTACTTC. Amino acid sequence: CASSPIGTSGGPYEQYF.

Here the CDR3 reads CASSLGTSGGASEQYF. As DNA, the CDR3 is TGCGCCAGCAGCCTAGGGACTAGCGGGGGGGCCTCCGAGCAGTACTTC. V gene TRBV5-1 combines with J gene TRBJ2-7; 16 bases align to TRBD2. This CDR3 comprises 16 residues. Looked up from germline, CDR1 is SGHRS and CDR2 is YFSETQ. V gave up 4 bases and J gave up 6 bases; unmatched junction bases: 7.

This chain uses TRBV6-5 with TRBJ1-2, with 12 bases lining up with TRBD1. J lost 7 bases, V lost 2 bases, and 2 bases had no gene match. The germline V gene has CDR1 MNHEY and CDR2 SVGAGI. The CDR3 runs to 14 residues. Here the CDR3 reads CASSYRGQGAGYTF. CDR3 nucleotide sequence: TGTGCCAGCAGTTACAGGGGACAGGGGGCTGGCTACACCTTC.

Concerning this clone itself: This specimen includes other DNA sequences encoding the same CDR3. The chain uses TRBV5-1 and TRBJ2-3; 7 nucleotides agree with TRBD2. Germline-derived CDR1 and CDR2 are SGHRS and YFSETQ. This CDR3 contains 15 residues. V shed 4 bases, J shed 0 bases, and the junction held 5 bases outside the gene matches. DNA for the CDR3: TGCGCCAGCAGCCCCAGCGGGGCCAGCACAGATACGCAGTATTTT. It translates to CASSPSGASTDTQYF.

This clone was counted a few times. The chain couples TRBV4-3 to TRBJ1-2, with 7 bases aligning to TRBD1. J was trimmed by 5 bases and V by 3 bases; bases with no gene match: 6. Germline V CDR1 and CDR2: LGHNA, YSLEER. The CDR3 is 14 amino acids. CDR3 sequence (DNA): TGCGCCAGCAGCCACCGGGACAGTCGTTATGGCTACACCTTC. Its translation: CASSHRDSRYGYTF.

The chain has TRBV7-2 and TRBJ2-2; perhaps TRBD2 as D (6 bases). V lost 5 bases, J lost 7 bases, and 8 bases lay in between. CDR3 length: 12 amino acids. Germline CDR1 reads SGHTA; CDR2 reads FQGNSA. Here the CDR3 reads CASSRRGGELFF. The CDR3 nucleotides are TGTGCCAGCAGCCGGAGGGGCGGGGAGCTGTTTTTT.

A word on this clone: A read error may produce the germline difference seen at one junction end. This chain links TRBV10-3 with TRBJ2-2; perhaps TRBD2 as D (5 bases). The length of the CDR3 is 15 residues. Germline lookup yields CDR1 ENHRY and CDR2 SYGVKD. CDR3 DNA: TGTGCCGTCAGCATAGGTCAAGGGTCGACCGGGGAGCCGTTTTTT. It encodes CAVSIGQGSTGEPFF.

The CDR3 sequence is CATQLISGRADEQYF. The CDR3 nucleotides are TGTGCCACCCAGTTGATTAGCGGGAGGGCCGACGAGCAGTACTTC. V and J are TRBV6-1 and TRBJ2-7, with TRBD2 matching 11 bases. Unmatched junction bases numbered 13, after V lost 10 bases and J lost 5 bases. Germline loops: CDR1 MNHNS, CDR2 SASEGT. The CDR3 sequence is 15 residues long.

The chain links TRBV2 to TRBJ1-2; 8 bases are shared with TRBD1. CDR3 length: 15 residues. Germline assignment: CDR1 SNHLY and CDR2 FYNNEI. Trimming at V came to 3 bases and at J to 8 bases, leaving 11 bases not matched to a gene. CDR3 amino acids: CASSETVAGGKGYTF. CDR3 bases: TGTGCCAGCAGTGAGACGGTTGCAGGGGGCAAAGGCTACACCTTC.

The gene calls are TRBV7-6 and TRBJ2-1; weak D call: TRBD1 (6 bases). The CDR3 extends over 12 amino acids. Trimming stripped 5 bases from V and 8 bases from J, with 10 bases between. Germline V CDR1 and CDR2: SGHVS, FNYEAQ. CDR3 sequence: CASSATGYEQFF. CDR3 DNA sequence: TGTGCCAGCAGCGCTACAGGGTATGAGCAGTTCTTC.

V and J are TRBV30 and TRBJ2-3, with 10 bases fitting TRBD2. CDR3 length: 14 residues. The ends lost 4 bases at V and 5 bases at J; junction bases unmatched: 6. Germline lookup yields CDR1 GTSNPN and CDR2 SVGIG (reference sequence). DNA of the CDR3: TGTGCCTGGACTAGCGGGAGTGGAGGAGATACGCAGTATTTT. This translates into CAWTSGSGGDTQYF.

The gene calls are TRBV19 and TRBJ2-3, with TRBD2 matching 12 bases. Germline V gene data show CDR1 as LNHDA and CDR2 as SQIVND (reference sequence). J gave up 0 bases and V 4 bases, and 5 bases lay outside the gene matches. The CDR3 contains 17 residues. This CDR3 is CASSRTSGGLSTDTQYF. CDR3 nucleotides: TGTGCCAGTAGTAGAACTAGCGGGGGGCTTAGCACAGATACGCAGTATTTT. The full variable domain, in which reference TRBV19 and TRBJ2-3 provide the parts outside the CDR3, is DGGITQSPKYLFRKEGQNVTLSCEQNLNHDAMYWYRQDPGQGLRLIYYSQIVNDFQKGDIAEGYSVSREKKESFPLTVTSAQKNPTAFYLCASSRTSGGLSTDTQYFGPGTRLTVL.